Listed below are T cell receptor beta chains from one sample, sequenced in a study of shared clonotypes between healthy human individuals. Data came from immunoSEQ multiplex PCR; TCRdb stores just in-frame clones and leaves some out. The repertoire has approximately 600,000 clones, 95% of them found once; the top ten carry 0.11%. The sample taken for sequencing was naive CD8+ T cells sorted from blood. The receptors come from a woman in her 30s in good health. CDR3s include the opening cysteine and the closing phenylalanine or tryptophan. A D gene is named only where the DNA matches it firmly. Clone size is stated in some rows and not others, as once, few, many or a class when expanded.

CASSFVEPSNQPQHF	TGTGCCAGCAGTTTTGTAGAGCCTAGCAATCAGCCCCAGCATTTT	few	TRBJ1-5	TRBV28	NA
CASRDRGSGEQFF	TGTGCCAGCCGGGACCGCGGGTCCGGTGAGCAGTTCTTC	once	TRBJ2-1	TRBV19	NA
CASSQDRAGGLNEQYF	TGTGCCAGCAGCCAAGATCGCGCGGGAGGACTTAACGAGCAGTACTTC	NA	TRBJ2-7	TRBV4-2	TRBD2
CASSGFGFEKLFF	TGTGCCAGCAGTGGGTTCGGTTTTGAAAAACTGTTTTTT	NA	TRBJ1-4	TRBV27	NA
CASTSSWNEQFF	TGTGCCAGCACTAGTTCTTGGAATGAGCAGTTCTTC	NA	TRBJ2-1	TRBV27	NA
CASSYNYEQYF	TGTGCCAGCAGTTACAACTACGAGCAGTACTTC	NA	TRBJ2-7	TRBV6-6	NA
CASRDGLAGVNEQFF	TGTGCCAGCAGGGATGGACTAGCGGGTGTCAATGAGCAGTTCTTC	NA	TRBJ2-1	TRBV5-6	TRBD2
CASSLSTVSHSSTDTQYF	TGCGCCAGCAGCCTTTCTACGGTTTCCCATTCTAGCACAGATACGCAGTATTTT	NA	TRBJ2-3	TRBV4-1	NA
CASSLRGPDEQYF	TGTGCCAGCAGTTTAAGGGGACCCGACGAGCAGTACTTC	NA	TRBJ2-7	TRBV28	NA
CASSPSVYEQYF	TGTGCCAGTTCACCTTCTGTCTACGAGCAGTACTTC	NA	TRBJ2-7	TRBV28	NA
CAWEGEGVNEKLFF	TGTGCCTGGGAAGGGGAGGGAGTAAATGAAAAACTGTTTTTT	NA	TRBJ1-4	TRBV30	NA
CASSRLPGATPQETQYF	TGTGCCAGCAGCCGTCTGCCGGGGGCGACCCCGCAAGAGACCCAGTACTTC	NA	TRBJ2-5	TRBV5-5	NA
CASSPGLAGGSEQFF	TGTGCCAGCAGCCCGGGACTAGCGGGAGGGAGTGAGCAGTTCTTC	once	TRBJ2-1	TRBV11-2	TRBD2
CASSFQGNQPQHF	TGTGCCAGCAGTTTCCAGGGCAATCAGCCCCAGCATTTT	NA	TRBJ1-5	TRBV27	NA
CASSIKGGGTEAFF	TGTGCCAGTAGTATTAAGGGGGGCGGCACTGAAGCTTTCTTT	NA	TRBJ1-1	TRBV19	NA
CASSVYEKLFF	TGTGCCAGCAGCGTGTATGAAAAACTGTTTTTT	NA	TRBJ1-4	TRBV11-2	NA
CASRPTGGAVYEQYF	TGCGCCAGCAGACCCACTGGGGGCGCCGTATACGAGCAGTACTTC	NA	TRBJ2-7	TRBV5-1	NA
CASSLLRAVGYTDTQYF	TGTGCCAGCAGTTTGTTACGGGCAGTAGGGTACACAGATACGCAGTATTTT	NA	TRBJ2-3	TRBV28	NA
CASTITGSGGNQPQHF	TGTGCCAGCACCATAACAGGGTCTGGAGGCAATCAGCCCCAGCATTTT	NA	TRBJ1-5	TRBV13	NA
CASKGQRFMDTQYF	TGTGCCAGCAAGGGACAGAGATTCATGGATACGCAGTATTTT	NA	TRBJ2-3	TRBV7-8	TRBD1
CASSPDRGSYEQYF	TGCGCCAGCAGCCCTGACAGGGGATCCTACGAGCAGTACTTC	NA	TRBJ2-7	TRBV4-1	TRBD1
CASSEGGHYGYTF	TGTGCCAGCAGCGAGGGGGGGCACTATGGCTACACCTTC	NA	TRBJ1-2	TRBV28	NA
CASSPTSGGTYEQYF	TGTGCCAGCTCACCGACTAGCGGGGGAACCTACGAGCAGTACTTC	NA	TRBJ2-7	TRBV18	TRBD2
CASSIWARGYGYTF	TGTGCCAGTAGTATCTGGGCGCGAGGCTATGGCTACACCTTC	NA	TRBJ1-2	TRBV19	NA
CASRRGFLSSYEQYF	TGTGCCAGCAGACGAGGCTTCCTGAGCTCCTACGAGCAGTACTTC	once	TRBJ2-7	TRBV27	NA
CASSYGSYNEQFF	TGTGCCAGCAGTTATGGCTCCTACAATGAGCAGTTCTTC	NA	TRBJ2-1	TRBV28	NA
CAWRQGPDYEQYF	TGTGCCTGGAGACAGGGCCCGGACTACGAGCAGTACTTC	NA	TRBJ2-7	TRBV30	NA
CASSFAGIYPYEQYF	TGTGCCAGCAGTTTTGCGGGGATTTATCCCTACGAGCAGTACTTC	once	TRBJ2-7	TRBV27	NA
CASSMGTDGQYF	TGTGCCAGCTCAATGGGGACAGACGGTCAGTACTTC	NA	TRBJ2-4	TRBV18	TRBD1
CASSSETGSYEQYF	TGTGCCAGCAGTTCCGAGACAGGCTCCTACGAGCAGTACTTC	NA	TRBJ2-7	TRBV28	NA
CASSLASYNEQFF	TGTGCCAGCAGCTTAGCCTCCTACAATGAGCAGTTCTTC	NA	TRBJ2-1	TRBV7-9	NA
CASSSGGQGKENTEAFF	TGTGCCAGCAGCTCCGGGGGGCAGGGGAAGGAGAACACTGAAGCTTTCTTT	NA	TRBJ1-1	TRBV7-8	NA
CASSQGPYSNQPQHF	TGCGCCAGCAGCCAAGGACCCTATAGCAATCAGCCCCAGCATTTT	NA	TRBJ1-5	TRBV4-1	NA
CASSLAYPISGSSYEQYF	TGCGCCAGCAGCTTGGCATACCCAATCAGTGGTAGCTCCTACGAGCAGTACTTC	NA	TRBJ2-7	TRBV5-1	NA
CASSLSNRVYEQYF	TGTGCCAGCAGTTTAAGTAACAGGGTCTACGAGCAGTACTTC	NA	TRBJ2-7	TRBV27	NA
CASSQAVGGTGELFF	TGTGCCAGCAGCCAAGCGGTAGGGGGCACCGGGGAGCTGTTTTTT	NA	TRBJ2-2	TRBV4-2	NA
CASSPGLAISYEQYF	TGTGCCAGCAGCCCTGGACTAGCGATCTCCTACGAGCAGTACTTC	NA	TRBJ2-7	TRBV13	TRBD2
CASSEYRNTEAFF	TGTGCCAGCTCAGAATACAGGAACACTGAAGCTTTCTTT	once	TRBJ1-1	TRBV18	NA
CASSLPGSEQYF	TGTGCCAGCAGTTTACCCGGCTCCGAGCAGTACTTC	NA	TRBJ2-7	TRBV27	NA
CASSLRTSGGYEQYF	TGTGCCAGCAGCTTGCGGACTAGCGGAGGGTACGAGCAGTACTTC	once	TRBJ2-7	TRBV11-2	TRBD2
CSVVQGPYEQYF	TGCAGCGTGGTTCAGGGGCCCTACGAGCAGTACTTC	NA	TRBJ2-7	TRBV29-1	NA
CASSATSGSPPGELFF	TGTGCCAGCAGTGCGACTAGCGGGAGCCCTCCCGGGGAGCTGTTTTTT	NA	TRBJ2-2	TRBV6-1	TRBD2
CASSFTGESGNTIYF	TGTGCCAGCAGCTTTACAGGGGAATCTGGAAACACCATATATTTT	NA	TRBJ1-3	TRBV7-6	TRBD1